This T cell receptor beta chain is from a study of shared clonotypes between healthy human individuals. There are 15 residues in the CDR3. Losses at the gene ends were 1 base for V and 4 bases for J; bases not matched to a gene: 6. Germline lookup yields CDR1 MGHRA and CDR2 YSYEKL. Note on this clone: Other DNA sequences within the sample encode an identical CDR3.

In the sorted-subset replicate PCRs, about 190 ng DNA, 25,000 to 35,000 T cell genomes, was used. Data came from immunoSEQ multiplex PCR; TCRdb stores just in-frame clones and leaves some out. The data hold millions of clones, with less than 95% observed a single time. As defined, naive CD8 cells were CD45RO-negative and positively selected for CCR7, with terminally differentiated effector memory CD45RA+ cells excluded. The sequencing sample was made of naive CD8+ T cells sorted from blood. This chain uses TRBV4-1 with TRBJ2-7, with TRBD2 identical over 8 bases. The source is a man younger than 30 in good health. For the CDR3, the DNA is TGCGCCAGCAGCCAAGGACTTCGGGAGGGTTACGAGCAGTACTTC. Amino acids: CASSQGLREGYEQYF.